This T cell receptor (beta chain) was captured by sequencing in a study of response to subunit inactivated influenza vaccine. This clonotype was recorded at least ten times. Its antigen is unidentified. Findings of the study overall: Few new T cells, the authors suggested, are recruited by each seasonal influenza vaccination.

The ends lost 1 base at V and 9 bases at J; junction bases unmatched: 6. Germline CDR1 SGHTA, CDR2 FQGNSA. The CDR3 has 14 amino acids. From the RT-PCR reads, TCRdb called clonotypes with MiXCR, one entry per CDR3 protein. Counted here are hundreds of thousands of distinct CDR3 sequences, less than 20% occurring once; the ten biggest clones make up roughly 11%. The receptor was isolated from a man aged 50-60 years who received an inactivated influenza vaccine. The material was PBMCs from blood, obtained 12 days after vaccination. This chain uses TRBV7-2 with TRBJ2-1; the match to TRBD2 covers 7 bases. The CDR3 is CASSLVREGSEQFF. The CDR3 bases are TGTGCCAGCAGCTTAGTGAGGGAGGGGAGTGAGCAGTTCTTC.